This T cell receptor beta chain was recovered during a study of shared clonotypes between healthy human individuals. Study observations and caveats: Clonotypes shared by all four donors outscored non-shared clonotypes in generation probability.

This clone was seen more than once but under ten times. The antigen remains unidentified. V trimming: 4 bases; J trimming: 9 bases; junction bases outside the gene matches: 7. Germline V gene data show CDR1 as KGHSH and CDR2 as LQKENI. This CDR3 is 15 amino acids long. Methods used by the authors: Because ImmunoSEQ provided only junction sequences with no quality scores, the filtering differed. Here immunoSEQ multiplex PCR was the method, and the copy in TCRdb shows in-frame clones only, minus some. The D gene and trimming were derived from the DNA, and the V and J assignments and clone size from that table. This table holds about 1 million clones, around 78% found once.

The source is a man aged 18-30 years in good health. Some clones in this sample may be carry-over from other donors' samples. The specimen was memory CD4+ T cells from PBMCs. The sample's subset: CD45RA-negative fraction. The chain recombines TRBV18 with TRBJ2-1, with 12 bases aligning to TRBD2. The CDR3 loop reads CASSLSSGRAGEQFF. The CDR3 bases are TGTGCCAGCTCACTCTCTAGCGGGAGGGCCGGTGAGCAGTTCTTC.